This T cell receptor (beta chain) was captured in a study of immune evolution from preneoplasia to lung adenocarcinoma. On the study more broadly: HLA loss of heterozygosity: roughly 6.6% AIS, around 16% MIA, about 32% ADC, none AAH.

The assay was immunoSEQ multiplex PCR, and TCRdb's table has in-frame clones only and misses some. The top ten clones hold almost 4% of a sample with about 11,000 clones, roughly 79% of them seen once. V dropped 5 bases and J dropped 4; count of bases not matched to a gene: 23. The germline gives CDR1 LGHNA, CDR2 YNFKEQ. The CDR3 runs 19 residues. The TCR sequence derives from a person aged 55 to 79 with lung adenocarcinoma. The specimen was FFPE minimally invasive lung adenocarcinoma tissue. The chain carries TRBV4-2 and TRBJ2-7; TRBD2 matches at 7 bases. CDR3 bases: TGTGCCAGCAGCGCAGTAGGGGCTTCGGGGGGAGGTCGGTTATACGAGCAGTACTTC. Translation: CASSAVGASGGGRLYEQYF.